The 15 T cell receptor beta chains presented below share a single source sample, sequenced in a study of T cell responses to AZD1222 COVID-19 vaccine. Method: immunoSEQ multiplex PCR; TCRdb's copy keeps in-frame clones and lacks some. The sample contains roughly 160,000 clones, about 93% of which appear only once. Sequences were derived from peripheral blood, sampled on day 0 of AZD1222 vaccination. The source of these receptors is an adult in good health.

This clone showed up just a few times. V is TRBV2 and J is TRBJ1-1, with D hard to call. The germline V gene has CDR1 SNHLY and CDR2 FYNNEI. The CDR3 loop spans 15 amino acids. Between the trimmed V and J ends, which lost 0 bases and 8 bases, there was a span of 16 bases. CDR3 in DNA: TGTGCCAGCAGTGAAGCTCCAGCGGGGAGACCGGAAGCTTTCTTT. This codes for CASSEAPAGRPEAFF.

V is TRBV10-3 and J is TRBJ1-2; possibly TRBD1 for D (5 bases). The CDR3 length is 13 residues. Trimming took off 11 bases at V and 4 bases at J, with 17 bases between the two ends. Germline CDR1 is ENHRY and CDR2 is SYGVKD. Here the CDR3 DNA reads TGTGCCTCCCTTACCGCAGGGAGCTATGGCTACACCTTC. This translates into CASLTAGSYGYTF.

The chain has TRBV28 and TRBJ2-1; 8 bases map to TRBD2. V lost 5 bases, J lost 5 bases, and 8 bases stayed unmatched. This CDR3 has 15 amino acids. Germline V CDR1 and CDR2: MDHEN, SYDVKM. The CDR3 sequence is CASSKAGTRDNEQFF. The CDR3 bases are TGTGCCAGCAGTAAGGCCGGGACTAGGGACAATGAGCAGTTCTTC.

The chain couples TRBV3-1 (or the pseudogene TRBV3-2) to TRBJ1-6; D unresolved. Trimming took 5 bases from V and 15 from J, leaving 14 bases between them. The CDR3 covers 12 residues. In germline, CDR1 is LGHDT, CDR2 YNNKEL (reference sequence). The CDR3 sequence: CASSDLPALLHF. Here the CDR3 DNA reads TGTGCCAGCAGCGATCTGCCAGCTCTCCTCCACTTT.

The V call is TRBV7-9, the J call TRBJ1-5; D is ambiguous. The CDR3 contains 12 residues. The germline V gene has CDR1 SEHNR and CDR2 FQNEAQ (reference sequence). With 4 bases removed from V and 2 bases from J, the gap between germline ends came to 3 bases. CDR3: CASSSRNQPQHF. The CDR3 DNA is TGTGCCAGCAGCTCCCGCAATCAGCCCCAGCATTTT.

The rearrangement joins TRBV6-5 to TRBJ2-3; TRBD2 matches 7 bases. The CDR3 runs to 13 residues. V gave up 8 bases and J gave up 8 bases; unmatched junction bases: 10. Germline CDR1 reads MNHEY; CDR2 reads SVGAGI. The CDR3 region is CASWAGRGGTQYF. CDR3 in DNA: TGTGCCAGCTGGGCAGGGAGGGGAGGTACGCAGTATTTT.

This chain's CDR3 is CASSQDSRGRREKLFF. The CDR3 coding sequence is TGTGCCAGCAGCCAAGATAGCAGGGGGCGAAGGGAAAAACTGTTTTTT. This chain joins TRBV3-1 (or the pseudogene TRBV3-2) and TRBJ1-4; TRBD1 matches at 8 bases. V lost 0 bases and J lost 8; bases outside the gene matches: 8. The CDR3 length is 16 residues. Germline lookup yields CDR1 LGHDT and CDR2 YNNKEL (reference sequence).

There are a few counts of this clone. This chain uses TRBV4-1 with TRBJ2-2; D is unresolved. This CDR3 spans 14 amino acids. V was cut by 0 bases and J by 4 bases, with 6 bases left in between. Germline V gene sequence: CDR1 MGHRA, CDR2 YSYEKL. The CDR3 DNA sequence: TGCGCCAGCAGCCAAGAAGGTGTCACCGGGGAGCTGTTTTTT. Translated, it gives CASSQEGVTGELFF.

Here the CDR3 reads CASNPGVLNTEAFF. CDR3 nucleotide sequence: TGTGCCAGCAACCCCGGGGTACTGAACACTGAAGCTTTCTTT. The genes are TRBV5-4 and TRBJ1-1; D unresolved. This CDR3 has 14 residues. Germline V CDR1 and CDR2: SGHNT, YYREEE (reference sequence). V lost 6 bases, J lost 0 bases, and 12 bases lay in between. The full variable domain, its missing parts supplied by reference TRBV5-4 and TRBJ1-1, is ETGVTQSPTHLIKTRGQQVTLRCSSQSGHNTVSWYQQALGQGPQFIFQYYREEENGRGNFPPRFSGLQFPNYSSELNVNALELDDSALYLCASNPGVLNTEAFFGQGTRLTVV.

J is TRBJ2-6 and V is TRBV11-2; D ambiguous. The CDR3 totals 16 residues. V was clipped by 1 base and J by 0 bases, with 7 bases between them. The V gene's germline CDR1 is SGHAT and CDR2 FQNNGV. The CDR3 loop reads CASSLVRSSGANVLTF. The CDR3 DNA is TGTGCCAGCAGCTTAGTTCGGAGCTCTGGGGCCAACGTCCTGACTTTC. Combining the CDR3 with reference TRBV11-2 and TRBJ2-6 gives the whole variable domain EAGVAQSPRYKIIEKRQSVAFWCNPISGHATLYWYQQILGQGPKLLIQFQNNGVVDDSQLPKDRFSAERLKGVDSTLKIQPAKLEDSAVYLCASSLVRSSGANVLTFGAGSRLTVL.

The chain combines TRBV6-4 with TRBJ2-3, with TRBD1 identical over 9 bases. Germline CDR1 MRHNA, CDR2 SNTAGT. This CDR3 has 15 amino acids. V dropped 6 bases and J dropped 4; count of bases not matched to a gene: 8. CDR3 in amino acids: CASSPTGGSADTQYF. The CDR3 bases are TGTGCCAGCAGCCCGACAGGGGGTTCGGCAGATACGCAGTATTTT.

The chain joins TRBV29-1 to TRBJ1-1; no clear D gene. Germline lookup yields CDR1 SQVTM and CDR2 ANQGSEA. Trimming stripped 7 bases from V and 2 bases from J, with 17 bases between. The CDR3 covers 14 residues. The CDR3 DNA sequence: TGCAGCGGAGGCCGGCGGCCAGAAAACACTGAAGCTTTCTTT. Encoded protein: CSGGRRPENTEAFF.

V usage is TRBV5-1 and J usage is TRBJ2-5; TRBD1 is a possible D gene (5 bases). The CDR3 covers 13 residues. Trimming shortened V by 9 bases and J by 4 bases, and 16 bases separated the two germline ends. From germline, CDR1 is SGHRS and CDR2 YFSETQ. CDR3 coding DNA: TGCGCCACCAAAGGTGGGGCAAGAGAGACCCAGTACTTC. Amino acids: CATKGGARETQYF. The full variable domain, its missing parts supplied by reference TRBV5-1 and TRBJ2-5, is KAGVTQTPRYLIKTRGQQVTLSCSPISGHRSVSWYQQTPGQGLQFLFEYFSETQRNKGNFPGRFSGRQFSNSRSEMNVSTLELGDSALYLCATKGGARETQYFGPGTRLLVL.

This clone turned up a few times. The chain joins TRBV28 to TRBJ1-1; D gene unclear. This CDR3 region has 14 residues. CDR1 and CDR2 (germline): MDHEN, SYDVKM. V was shortened by 3 bases and J by 1 base, with 9 bases between the two germline ends. In DNA, the CDR3 is TGTGCCAGCAGTTTGATCACCAAGAACACTGAAGCTTTCTTT. It codes for CASSLITKNTEAFF.

The rearrangement links TRBV7-9 to TRBJ1-1; D is uncertain. Germline CDR1 is SEHNR and CDR2 is FQNEAQ (reference sequence). This CDR3 contains 12 residues. Trimming stripped 2 bases from V and 4 bases from J, with 5 bases between. The CDR3 DNA reads as TGTGCCAGCAGCTTATCATCCACTGAAGCTTTCTTT. The encoded protein is CASSLSSTEAFF.